This T cell receptor (beta chain) was captured in a study of shared clonotypes between healthy human individuals. Study overall: The people who gave samples were two women and three men aged 18 to 49.

The CDR3 length is 15 residues. Trimming took off 2 bases at V and 2 bases at J, with 11 bases between the two ends. Germline V gene data show CDR1 as SGHNT and CDR2 as YYREEE (reference sequence). Healthy and HIV-negative, the adult donors had no recent acute infections or vaccinations. The study used approximately 90 million PBMCs per unsorted sample for genomic DNA. Amplification in unsorted PBMC replicate PCRs started from around 310 ng DNA, which equals some 30,000 T cell genomes. Clones were read by immunoSEQ multiplex PCR, and TCRdb kept only the in-frame ones, dropping some. The sample carries approximately 460,000 clones, approximately 77% recorded once.

This sequence was found in a woman aged 40 to 55 in good health. Some clones in this sample may be carry-over from other donors' samples. The genes are TRBV5-4 and TRBJ2-1; TRBD2 might be the D (6 bases). Sequences were obtained from PBMCs. The CDR3 protein is CASSFTSRTYNEQFF. The CDR3 DNA sequence: TGTGCCAGCAGCTTTACTAGCAGGACCTACAATGAGCAGTTCTTC.